The source of this T cell receptor beta chain is a study of PD-1 blockade in classical Hodgkin lymphoma (dated by TCRdb to 2019 to 2021). Broadly, across the study: The study used TCR beta sequencing and CyTOF to define a peripheral blood immune signature of response to PD-1 blockade in classical Hodgkin lymphoma. What the research found in general, with its limitations: The study was limited to a single clinical trial cohort, and causes of repertoire differences, possibly disease activity or prior therapy, remained undefined. Baseline TCR diversity was reported to be lower in newly diagnosed patients than in healthy donors and to be lower still in relapsed/refractory patients.

The sample's time point label, in plain terms: newly diagnosed, previously untreated cHL patient sample. A Miltenyi CD8+ T cell isolation kit was used for magnetic negative selection to purify CD8+ T cells from thawed PBMCs. To serve as a comparison group for the relapsed/refractory trial patients, PBMCs were sequenced from patients with newly diagnosed, previously untreated classical Hodgkin lymphoma. Peripheral blood was collected in 8 mL Vacutainer Cell Preparation Tubes, from which PBMCs were isolated by centrifugation and then cryopreserved. Purified CD4+ and CD8+ fractions were prepared only for cases where an additional PBMC sample was available. Magnetically labelled cells were removed on LS columns in a quadroMACS separator, and the flow-through was collected as the purified fraction. The Qiagen DNeasy kit was used to extract genomic DNA both from unsorted PBMCs and from the negatively selected CD4+ and CD8+ fractions. TCR beta CDR3 regions were amplified by immunoSEQ multiplex PCR using primers annealing to V and J segments. Amplification bias was minimized using a synthetic immune receptor repertoire, and residual bias was removed computationally after sequencing. Turning to the authors' computational methods: Repertoire diversity was quantified as the Shannon entropy index using custom Python scripts. The unsorted, CD4+ and CD8+ repertoires were each analyzed separately, with the exception of combined analyses, where CD4+ and CD8+ sequences were merged in silico. TCRdb retrieved this table from immuneACCESS and kept in-frame rearrangements only. Not all clones are present; in checked studies, unresolved V genes account for under half, and no reason is known for the remainder. That table gives V, J and clone size, and the DNA gave D and trimming. The sample records over 14,000 clones, about 90% of which are singletons. Of the sample, around 5% is held by the ten largest clones.

This clone was observed a single time. The antigen it recognizes is unknown. Qualities for individual bases were not recorded, and no much larger clone is one base off. Per the germline V gene, SGHTS is the CDR1 and YDEGEE is the CDR2. The cysteine opens and the phenylalanine closes a CDR3 of 15 amino acids. The CDR3 DNA has 45 bases and is translated from base 1. Clipping removes 3 bases from V and 9 bases from J, with 13 as the unmatched junction base count. The chain employs TRBV5-8 and TRBJ2-3; TRBD1 fits 7 bases in the junction. The sample comprised CD8+ T cells from blood. The sequence was collected from a human donor with classical Hodgkin lymphoma. The CDR3 amino acid sequence is: CASSSRDSHRITQYF. At the DNA level, the sequence is TGTGCCAGCAGCTCACGGGACAGTCATAGGATAACGCAGTATTTT.